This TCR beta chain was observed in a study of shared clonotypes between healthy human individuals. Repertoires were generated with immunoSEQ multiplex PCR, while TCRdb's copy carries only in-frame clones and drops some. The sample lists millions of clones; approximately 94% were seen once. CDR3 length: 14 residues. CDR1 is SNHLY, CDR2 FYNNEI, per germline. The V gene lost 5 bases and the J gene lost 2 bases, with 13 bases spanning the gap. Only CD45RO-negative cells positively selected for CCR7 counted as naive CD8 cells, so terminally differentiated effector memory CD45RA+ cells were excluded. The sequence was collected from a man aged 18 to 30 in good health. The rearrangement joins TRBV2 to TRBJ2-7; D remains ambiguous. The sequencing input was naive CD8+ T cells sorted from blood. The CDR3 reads CASSYGLSTYEQYF. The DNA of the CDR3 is TGTGCCAGCAGTTACGGCCTGTCGACCTACGAGCAGTACTTC.